The 29 T cell receptor beta chains given below trace back to one sample, sequenced in a study of T cells after yellow fever vaccination (dated by TCRdb to between 2017 and 2020). Reading the label with the study, this specimen's treatment or condition is: live attenuated yellow fever vaccine strain. Libraries were made using 5' RACE. The instrument was an Illumina HiSeq 2500. TCRdb passed the public sequencing reads through fastp at Q25 and MiXCR, retaining productive beta sequences. Each record represents a unique CDR3 protein, reported with the most common genes and DNA among its rows. This sample holds some 550,000 distinct CDR3 sequences; 15% to 20% were observed only once. More than 13% of the sample comes from the top ten. This specimen consisted of PBMCs, obtained 15 days after the yellow fever booster vaccination. The receptors here all came from a man under 40 who received the YFV17D yellow fever vaccine.

The rearrangement joins TRBV2 to TRBJ2-6, with 7 nucleotides matching TRBD1. The CDR3 spans 16 residues. CDR1 is SNHLY and CDR2 is FYNNEI in the germline V gene. The CDR3 here is CTGTGARGTGANVLTF. CDR3 DNA sequence: TGTACCGGCACAGGGGCAAGGGGAACTGGGGCCAACGTCCTGACTTTC.

This clonotype was seen at least ten times. The chain links TRBV7-3 to TRBJ2-1; 12 positions match TRBD2. V shed 2 bases and J 8 bases; nucleotides not matched to a gene: 13. The CDR3 is 18 residues long. From germline, CDR1 is SGHTA and CDR2 FQGTGA. CDR3 coding DNA: TGTGCCAGCAGCTTATTACCTCCGACTAGCGGGAGTTTAGATGAGCAGTTCTTC. It yields the protein CASSLLPPTSGSLDEQFF.

This clonotype was found a few times. The chain links TRBV7-2 to TRBJ2-1; no reliable D call. The V and J ends lost 4 bases and 7 bases respectively, with 8 bases between them. The CDR3 loop spans 12 amino acids. Germline CDR1 and CDR2: SGHTA and FQGNSA. DNA for the CDR3: TGTGCCAGCAGCTACAACTATAATGAGCAGTTCTTC. Protein: CASSYNYNEQFF.

This clonotype appeared a few times. V gene TRBV9 combines with J gene TRBJ2-1; the D gene is possibly TRBD2 (6 bases). The germline CDR1 and CDR2 sequences are SGDLS and YYNGEE. Trimming took 3 bases from V and 3 from J, leaving 13 bases between them. The CDR3 runs to 15 residues. CDR3 bases: TGTGCCAGCAGCGCCGCGGGACTGGACTACAATGAGCAGTTCTTC. This translates into CASSAAGLDYNEQFF.

The genes are TRBV27 and TRBJ2-1; no firm D call. This CDR3 is 13 amino acids long. With 5 bases removed from V and 6 bases from J, the gap between germline ends came to 11 bases. The germline V gene has CDR1 MNHEY and CDR2 SMNVEV (reference sequence). In DNA form, the CDR3 reads TGTGCCAGCAGTCACGCAGCCTCCAATGAGCAGTTCTTC. Translated, it gives CASSHAASNEQFF.

The chain recombines TRBV15 with TRBJ2-7, with 9 bases aligning to TRBD1. V lost 3 bases, J lost 2 bases, and 5 bases stayed unmatched. This CDR3 is 15 amino acids long. CDR1 and CDR2 from the germline V gene are LNHNV and YYDKDF (reference sequence). The DNA for the CDR3 is TGTGCCACCAGCAGGGGAAGACAGGGGGCCTACGAGCAGTACTTC. This gives the protein CATSRGRQGAYEQYF.

The sample holds a few counts of this clonotype. V gene TRBV6-5 combines with J gene TRBJ2-2; D possibly uses TRBD1 or TRBD2 (5 bases each). Germline lookup yields CDR1 MNHEY and CDR2 SVGAGI. The length of the CDR3 is 19 residues. The V end lost 2 bases, the J end lost 0 bases, and 19 bases lay between the germline ends. The CDR3 region is CASSYTPWGMLTNTGELFF. The CDR3, as DNA: TGTGCCAGCAGTTACACACCCTGGGGGATGCTAACGAACACCGGGGAGCTGTTTTTT.

This clonotype turned up a few times. The chain uses TRBV20-1 and TRBJ2-3; D is undetermined. CDR1 is DFQATT, CDR2 SNEGSKA, per germline (reference sequence). CDR3 size: 16 residues. The V end lost 5 bases, the J end lost 3 bases, and 21 bases lay between the germline ends. CDR3 coding DNA: TGCAGTGCTCCCTCCCCAGCTGGGGAATCGACAGATACGCAGTATTTT. Its translation: CSAPSPAGESTDTQYF.

A single count supports this clonotype. The chain combines TRBV7-2 with TRBJ1-6, with a weak D call TRBD1 (5 bases). The CDR3 has 14 residues. V lost 5 bases and J lost 10, with 15 bases in between. Germline CDR1 SGHTA, CDR2 FQGNSA. The CDR3 sequence is CASSPRGDWSPLHF. CDR3 in DNA: TGTGCCAGCAGCCCCCGAGGGGACTGGTCACCCCTCCACTTT.

A few counts support this clonotype. This chain links TRBV7-2 with TRBJ2-5; D may be TRBD1 (6 bases). This CDR3 contains 14 residues. Germline CDR1 reads SGHTA; CDR2 reads FQGNSA. V lost 5 bases and J lost 2, with 12 bases in between. CDR3 protein: CASSPLQGQETQYF. Written as DNA, the CDR3 is TGTGCCAGCAGCCCCTTGCAGGGGCAAGAGACCCAGTACTTC. The entire variable domain, with the rest obtained from reference TRBV7-2 and TRBJ2-5, is as follows: GAGVSQSPSNKVTEKGKDVELRCDPISGHTALYWYRQSLGQGLEFLIYFQGNSAPDKSGLPSDRFSAERTGGSVSTLTIQRTQQEDSAVYLCASSPLQGQETQYFGPGTRLLVL.

This clonotype was seen a few times. This rearrangement joins TRBV4-3 to TRBJ1-6; D unclear. V was cut by 1 base and J by 7 bases, with 5 bases left in between. The germline V gene encodes CDR1 LGHNA and CDR2 YSLEER. The CDR3 contains 13 residues. The CDR3 region is CASSQVLNSPLHF. DNA of the CDR3: TGCGCCAGCAGCCAAGTTTTGAATTCACCCCTCCACTTT.

This rearrangement joins TRBV30 to TRBJ2-3, with TRBD1 as a possible D gene (6 bases). CDR1 is GTSNPN and CDR2 is SVGIG in the germline V gene (reference sequence). V was clipped by 3 bases and J by 3 bases, with 10 bases between them. The length of the CDR3 is 13 residues. CDR3 loop: CAWRNQGTDTQYF. CDR3 sequence (DNA): TGTGCCTGGAGAAACCAGGGGACAGATACGCAGTATTTT.

This clonotype was counted only a few times. This sequence joins TRBV12-3 or TRBV12-4 and TRBJ2-1; 8 nucleotides match TRBD2. V was clipped by 5 bases and J by 6 bases; unmatched bases: 9. The CDR3 runs to 15 residues. The CDR3 DNA reads as TGTGCCAGCAGTGGCGGGGGGTCTTGGGCCAATGAGCAGTTCTTC. Its protein product is CASSGGGSWANEQFF.

The V and J genes are TRBV29-1 and TRBJ1-1, with D unclear. In germline, CDR1 is SQVTM, CDR2 ANQGSEA. V was pared by 8 bases and J by 1 base, with 11 bases between. The CDR3 is made up of 12 amino acids. CDR3 region: CSSGRKNTEAFF. DNA of the CDR3: TGCAGCTCCGGACGGAAGAACACTGAAGCTTTCTTT.

This clonotype was picked up a small number of times. The gene calls are TRBV7-2 and TRBJ1-6, with D perhaps matching TRBD1 (6 bases). The V end was cut by 5 bases, the J end by 10 bases, with 15 bases between. In germline, CDR1 is SGHTA, CDR2 FQGNSA. CDR3 length: 14 residues. The CDR3 DNA reads as TGTGCCAGCAGCGTATACAGGGTTGAGTCACCCCTCCACTTT. The encoded protein is CASSVYRVESPLHF.

This clonotype was counted between two and nine times. The rearrangement uses TRBV28 and TRBJ2-1, with D unresolved. V was cut by 7 bases and J by 3 bases, with 7 bases left in between. Germline lookup yields CDR1 MDHEN and CDR2 SYDVKM. The CDR3 consists of 12 residues. The CDR3 here is CASTRLYNEQFF. Here the CDR3 DNA reads TGTGCCAGCACCCGCCTCTACAATGAGCAGTTCTTC.

This clonotype was seen more than once but under ten times. This chain joins TRBV7-9 and TRBJ1-2; TRBD1 matches 7 bases. J lost 6 bases, V lost 3 bases, and 7 bases had no gene match. The CDR3 length is 14 residues. CDR1 and CDR2 (germline): SEHNR, FQNEAQ (reference sequence). The CDR3 loop is CASSFVGGADGYTF. CDR3 coding DNA: TGTGCCAGCAGCTTCGTAGGGGGCGCGGATGGCTACACCTTC. Supplemented by reference TRBV7-9 and TRBJ1-2, the full variable domain reads DTGVSQNPRHKITKRGQNVTFRCDPISEHNRLYWYRQTLGQGPEFLTYFQNEAQLEKSRLLSDRFSAERPKGSFSTLEIQRTEQGDSAMYLCASSFVGGADGYTFGSGTRLTVV.

The rearrangement links TRBV7-9 to TRBJ2-3, with a weak D call TRBD2 (6 bases). CDR3 size: 16 residues. The V and J ends lost 10 bases and 6 bases respectively, with 26 bases between them. Germline loops: CDR1 SEHNR, CDR2 FQNEAQ (reference sequence). The CDR3 loop reads CATPPIAGTLTDTQYF. The DNA of the CDR3 is TGTGCCACCCCGCCCATTGCGGGAACGCTGACGGATACGCAGTATTTT.

The chain has TRBV12-3 or TRBV12-4 and TRBJ2-7, with no clear D. V was cut by 7 bases and J by 1 base, with 14 bases left in between. The CDR3 loop spans 14 amino acids. The CDR3 spells CASNTGSPSYEQYF. The CDR3 DNA is TGTGCCAGCAACACCGGGTCCCCATCCTACGAGCAGTACTTC.

This rearrangement joins TRBV20-1 to TRBJ2-1; TRBD2 is a possible D gene (5 bases). There are 11 residues in the CDR3. The germline V and J ends were trimmed by 6 bases and 10 bases, with 13 bases remaining between them. Germline V gene lookup returns CDR1 DFQATT and CDR2 SNEGSKA (reference sequence). The CDR3, as DNA: TGCAGTGCCCAGAGGGTGGGGGAGCAGTTCTTC. It encodes CSAQRVGEQFF.

V usage is TRBV5-4 and J usage is TRBJ2-3; D is undetermined. V was clipped by 4 bases and J by 0 bases, with 15 bases between them. Germline assignment: CDR1 SGHNT and CDR2 YYREEE (reference sequence). The CDR3 spans 16 residues. The CDR3 spells CASSPWASGSTDTQYF. In DNA form, the CDR3 reads TGTGCCAGCAGCCCATGGGCGTCTGGTAGCACAGATACGCAGTATTTT.

The CDR3 reads CASSLVGELTWYEQYF. CDR3 coding DNA: TGCGCCAGCAGCTTGGTGGGGGAATTAACATGGTACGAGCAGTACTTC. The chain is built from TRBV5-1 and TRBJ2-7; tentatively, D is TRBD1 or TRBD2 (5 bases each). Per the germline V gene, CDR1 is SGHRS and CDR2 is YFSETQ. The V end lost 0 bases, the J end lost 4 bases, and 17 bases lay between the germline ends. This CDR3 is 16 amino acids long.

This chain connects TRBV5-1 to TRBJ1-1; TRBD1 might be the D (5 bases). V was shortened by 4 bases and J by 1 base, with 14 bases between the two germline ends. From germline, CDR1 is SGHRS and CDR2 YFSETQ. This CDR3 has 15 residues. DNA of the CDR3: TGCGCCAGCAGCGGTGGGGCGGCTCCGAACACTGAAGCTTTCTTT. Residues: CASSGGAAPNTEAFF.

This clonotype has ten or more counts. The chain uses TRBV11-2 and TRBJ2-1, with D maybe TRBD2 (6 bases). The V gene's germline CDR1 is SGHAT and CDR2 FQNNGV. The V and J ends lost 5 bases and 2 bases respectively, with 22 bases between them. The CDR3 runs to 18 residues. This chain's CDR3 is CASSPTPRGALTYNEQFF. The CDR3 region has the DNA TGTGCCAGCAGCCCAACCCCCCGCGGGGCACTGACCTACAATGAGCAGTTCTTC.

CDR3 loop: CASSQDLSGIYEQYF. The CDR3 nucleotides are TGTGCCAGCAGCCAAGATTTGAGCGGGATTTACGAGCAGTACTTC. The chain recombines TRBV14 with TRBJ2-7; 7 nucleotides line up with TRBD2. V trimming: 0 bases; J trimming: 4 bases; junction bases outside the gene matches: 6. The CDR3 runs to 15 residues. The germline gives CDR1 SGHDN, CDR2 FVKESK.

The chain has TRBV5-1 and TRBJ2-5; TRBD1 might be the D (6 bases). V was clipped by 0 bases and J by 7 bases, with 10 bases between them. The germline CDR1 and CDR2 sequences are SGHRS and YFSETQ. The length of the CDR3 is 13 residues. The CDR3: CASSLGQVGTQYF. Here the CDR3 DNA reads TGCGCCAGCAGCTTGGGACAGGTTGGGACCCAGTACTTC.

This clonotype was picked up a small number of times. This rearrangement joins TRBV10-3 to TRBJ1-5; 7 bases map to TRBD1. CDR3 length: 13 amino acids. CDR1 and CDR2 from the germline V gene are ENHRY and SYGVKD. The V gene end was trimmed by 7 bases and the J gene end by 1 base; junction bases not matched to a gene: 1. The CDR3: CAITQGSNQPQHF. The DNA for the CDR3 is TGTGCCATCACACAGGGGAGCAATCAGCCCCAGCATTTT.

The chain recombines TRBV5-1 with TRBJ2-7, with D possibly being TRBD1 (5 bases). CDR1 SGHRS and CDR2 YFSETQ come from the germline V gene. CDR3 length: 16 amino acids. Trimming stripped 5 bases from V and 4 bases from J, with 22 bases between. Here the CDR3 reads CASSYLVGQWMYEQYF. Written as DNA, the CDR3 is TGCGCCAGCAGTTACTTGGTGGGGCAATGGATGTACGAGCAGTACTTC.

The chain carries TRBV20-1 and TRBJ2-1; TRBD2 matches at 8 bases. Per germline, CDR1 DFQATT and CDR2 SNEGSKA (reference sequence). V dropped 0 bases and J dropped 6; count of bases not matched to a gene: 13. CDR3 length: 17 residues. CDR3 loop: CSARDKTGLGDLNEQFF. The CDR3 coding sequence is TGCAGTGCTAGAGATAAGACGGGACTAGGGGACCTCAATGAGCAGTTCTTC.